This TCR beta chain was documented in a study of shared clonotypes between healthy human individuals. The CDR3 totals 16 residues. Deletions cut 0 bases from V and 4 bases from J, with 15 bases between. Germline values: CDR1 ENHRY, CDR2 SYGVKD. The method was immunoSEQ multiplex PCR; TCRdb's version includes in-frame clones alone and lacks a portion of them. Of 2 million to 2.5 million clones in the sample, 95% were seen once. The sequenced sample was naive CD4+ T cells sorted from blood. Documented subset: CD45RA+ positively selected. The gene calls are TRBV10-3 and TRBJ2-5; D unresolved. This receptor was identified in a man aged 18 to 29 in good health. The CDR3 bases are TGTGCCATCAGTGAGTCCCGGGCAGAAATCGGAGAGACCCAGTACTTC. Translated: CAISESRAEIGETQYF.